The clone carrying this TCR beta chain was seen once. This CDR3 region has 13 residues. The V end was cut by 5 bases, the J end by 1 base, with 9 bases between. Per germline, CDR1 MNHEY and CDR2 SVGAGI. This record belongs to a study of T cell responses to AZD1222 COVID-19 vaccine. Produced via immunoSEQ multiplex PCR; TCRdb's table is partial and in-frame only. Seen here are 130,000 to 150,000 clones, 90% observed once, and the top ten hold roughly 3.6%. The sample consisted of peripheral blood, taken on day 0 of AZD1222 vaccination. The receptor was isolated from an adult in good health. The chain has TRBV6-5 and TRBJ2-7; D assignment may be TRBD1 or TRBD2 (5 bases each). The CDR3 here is CASSPGPSYEQYF. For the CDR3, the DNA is TGTGCCAGCAGTCCGGGACCTTCCTACGAGCAGTACTTC.